Sequencing of this T cell receptor beta chain was carried out in a study of Ad26.COV2.S vaccination and SARS-CoV-2 variants. General study results and limits: Researchers reported similar non-spike TCR breadth in vaccine and placebo recipients.

Repertoires were generated with immunoSEQ multiplex PCR, while TCRdb's copy carries only in-frame clones and drops some. The repertoire holds 180,000 or so clones, with around 88% as singletons. A remark on this clone: Its matching antigen is unknown.

V dropped 3 bases and J dropped 2; count of bases not matched to a gene: 12. This CDR3 has 17 residues. Germline CDR1 reads SGDLS; CDR2 reads YYNGEE. This sequence was found in a human donor who had recovered from COVID-19. The chain employs TRBV9 and TRBJ2-3, with TRBD2 matching over 7 bases. The sample in question was peripheral blood, obtained after recovery from COVID-19. The CDR3 protein is CASSAEGGSPLTDTQYF. The CDR3 bases are TGTGCCAGCAGCGCCGAGGGCGGGAGCCCCCTCACAGATACGCAGTATTTT.